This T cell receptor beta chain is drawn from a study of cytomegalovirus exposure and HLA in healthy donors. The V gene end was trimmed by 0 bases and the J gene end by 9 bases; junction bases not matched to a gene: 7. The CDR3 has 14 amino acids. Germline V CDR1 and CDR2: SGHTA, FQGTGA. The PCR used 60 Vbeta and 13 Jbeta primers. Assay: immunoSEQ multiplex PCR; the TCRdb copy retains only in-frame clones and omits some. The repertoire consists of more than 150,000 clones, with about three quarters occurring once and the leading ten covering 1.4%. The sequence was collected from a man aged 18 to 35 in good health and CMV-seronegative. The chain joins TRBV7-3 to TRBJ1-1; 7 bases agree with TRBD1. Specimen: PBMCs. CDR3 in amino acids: CASSLTRQGSQAFF. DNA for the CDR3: TGTGCCAGCAGCTTAACTCGACAGGGTTCGCAAGCTTTCTTT.